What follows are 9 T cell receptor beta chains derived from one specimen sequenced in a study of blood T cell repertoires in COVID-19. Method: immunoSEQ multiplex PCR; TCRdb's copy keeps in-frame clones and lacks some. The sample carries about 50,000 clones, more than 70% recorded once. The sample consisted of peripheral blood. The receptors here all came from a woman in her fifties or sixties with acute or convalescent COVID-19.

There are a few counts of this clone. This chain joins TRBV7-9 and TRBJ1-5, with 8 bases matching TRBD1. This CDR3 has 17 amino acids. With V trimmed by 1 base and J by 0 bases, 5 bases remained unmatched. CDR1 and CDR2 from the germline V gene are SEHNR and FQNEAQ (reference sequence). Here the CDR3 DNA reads TGTGCCAGCAGCTTAGGGACAGGGACTTATAGCAATCAGCCCCAGCATTTT. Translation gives CASSLGTGTYSNQPQHF. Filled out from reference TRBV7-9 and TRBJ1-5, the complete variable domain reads DTGVSQNPRHKITKRGQNVTFRCDPISEHNRLYWYRQTLGQGPEFLTYFQNEAQLEKSRLLSDRFSAERPKGSFSTLEIQRTEQGDSAMYLCASSLGTGTYSNQPQHFGDGTRLSIL.

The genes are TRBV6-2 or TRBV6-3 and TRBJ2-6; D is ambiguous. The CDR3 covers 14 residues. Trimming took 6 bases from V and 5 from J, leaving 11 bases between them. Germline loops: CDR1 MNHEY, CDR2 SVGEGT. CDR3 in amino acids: CASSASNWANVLTF. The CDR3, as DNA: TGTGCCAGCAGCGCATCGAACTGGGCCAACGTCCTGACTTTC.

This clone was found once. DNA for the CDR3: TGCAGCGTTCGGACAGGAAGCACAGATACGCAGTATTTT. Translation gives CSVRTGSTDTQYF. The genes are TRBV29-1 and TRBJ2-3; 7 bases match TRBD1. This CDR3 has 13 residues. Looked up from germline, CDR1 is SQVTM and CDR2 is ANQGSEA. Trimming at V came to 5 bases and at J to 0 bases, leaving 2 bases not matched to a gene.

The CDR3 sequence is CASSSYQGAGELFF. As DNA, the CDR3 is TGTGCCAGCAGCTCATACCAGGGGGCCGGGGAGCTGTTTTTT. This chain links TRBV7-9 with TRBJ2-2; 7 bases are a match to TRBD1. The junction had 5 bases not matched to a gene; V was cut back by 4 bases and J by 6 bases. Germline assignment: CDR1 SEHNR and CDR2 FQNEAQ (reference sequence). The CDR3 covers 14 residues.

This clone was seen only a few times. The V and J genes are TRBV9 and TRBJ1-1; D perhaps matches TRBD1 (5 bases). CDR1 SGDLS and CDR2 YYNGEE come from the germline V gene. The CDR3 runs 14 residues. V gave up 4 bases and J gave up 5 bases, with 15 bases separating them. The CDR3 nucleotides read TGTGCCAGCAGCCCACGGGACTTCGATACTGAAGCTTTCTTT. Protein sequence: CASSPRDFDTEAFF.

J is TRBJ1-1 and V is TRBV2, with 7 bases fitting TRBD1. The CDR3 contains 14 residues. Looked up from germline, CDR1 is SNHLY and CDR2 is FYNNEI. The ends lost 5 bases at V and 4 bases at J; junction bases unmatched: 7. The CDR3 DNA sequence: TGTGCCAGCAGTTCGACAGGGAGGCTCACTGAAGCTTTCTTT. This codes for CASSSTGRLTEAFF.

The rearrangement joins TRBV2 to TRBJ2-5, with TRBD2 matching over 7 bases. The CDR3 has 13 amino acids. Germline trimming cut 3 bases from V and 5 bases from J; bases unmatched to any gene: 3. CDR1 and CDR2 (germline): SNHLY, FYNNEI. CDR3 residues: CASSDREGETQYF. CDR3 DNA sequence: TGTGCCAGCAGTGACAGGGAGGGGGAGACCCAGTACTTC.

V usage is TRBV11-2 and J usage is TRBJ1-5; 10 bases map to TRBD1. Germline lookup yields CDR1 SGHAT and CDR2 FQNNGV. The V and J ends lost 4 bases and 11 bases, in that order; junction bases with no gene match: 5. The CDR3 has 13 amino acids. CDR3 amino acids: CASSYGQGGSQHF. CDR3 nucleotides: TGTGCCAGCAGCTACGGACAGGGGGGATCCCAGCATTTT.

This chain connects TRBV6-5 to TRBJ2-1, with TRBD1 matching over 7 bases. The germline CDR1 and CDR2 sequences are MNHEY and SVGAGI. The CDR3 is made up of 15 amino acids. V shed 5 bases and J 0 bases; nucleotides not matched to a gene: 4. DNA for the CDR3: TGTGCCAGCAGTCCGGACAGGTCCTCCTACAATGAGCAGTTCTTC. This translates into CASSPDRSSYNEQFF.